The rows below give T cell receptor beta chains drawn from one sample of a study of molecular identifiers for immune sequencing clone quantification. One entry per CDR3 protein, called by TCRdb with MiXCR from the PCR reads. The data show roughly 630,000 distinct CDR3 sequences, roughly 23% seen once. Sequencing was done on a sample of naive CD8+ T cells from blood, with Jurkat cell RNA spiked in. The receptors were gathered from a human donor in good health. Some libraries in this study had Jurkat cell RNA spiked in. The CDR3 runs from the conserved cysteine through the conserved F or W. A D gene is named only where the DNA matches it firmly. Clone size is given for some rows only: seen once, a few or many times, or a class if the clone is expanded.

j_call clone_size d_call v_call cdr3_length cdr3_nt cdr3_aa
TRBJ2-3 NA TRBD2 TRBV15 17 TGTGCCACCAGCAGAGATAGTAGCGGGGGGGCTACAGATACGCAGTATTTT CATSRDSSGGATDTQYF
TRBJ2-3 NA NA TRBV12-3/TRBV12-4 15 TGTGCCAGCAGTCCCGGGACATCTTTCCCAGATACGCAGTATTTT CASSPGTSFPDTQYF
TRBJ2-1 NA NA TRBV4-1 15 TGCGCCAGCAGCCAAGAACAGGGTCCCTACAATGAGCAGTTCTTC CASSQEQGPYNEQFF
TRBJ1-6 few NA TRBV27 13 TGTGCCAGCAGTTTACTGCAGAATTCACCCCTCCACTTT CASSLLQNSPLHF
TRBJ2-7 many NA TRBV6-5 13 TGTGCCAGCAGTTTGTCAGGAGCCGCCGAGCAGTACTTC CASSLSGAAEQYF
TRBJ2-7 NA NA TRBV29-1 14 TGCAGCGTTGGACACGGAATGAAATCCTACGAGCAGTACTTC CSVGHGMKSYEQYF
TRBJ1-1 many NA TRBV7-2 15 TGTGCCAGCAGGACTGCCGGGGGAGGAGACACTGAAGCTTTCTTT CASRTAGGGDTEAFF
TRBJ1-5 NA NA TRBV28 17 TGTACCAGCAATTTACTTGGGCAGGGTACTTTAAGTCAGCCCCAGCATTTT CTSNLLGQGTLSQPQHF
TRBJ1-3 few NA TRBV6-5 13 TGTGCCAGCACCGCAATCGCGGAAAACACCATATATTTT CASTAIAENTIYF
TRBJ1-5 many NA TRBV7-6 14 TGTGCCAGCAGCTTAGTGTATAGCAATCAGCCCCAGCATTTT CASSLVYSNQPQHF
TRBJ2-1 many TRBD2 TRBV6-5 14 TGTGCCAGCAGTCCACTAGCGGGAAGCAATGAGCAGTTCTTC CASSPLAGSNEQFF
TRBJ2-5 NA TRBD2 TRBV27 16 TGTGCCAGCAGTCCCGAAGCTAGCGGGATTCGGGAGACCCAGTACTTC CASSPEASGIRETQYF
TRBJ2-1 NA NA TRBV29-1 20 TGCAGCGTTGGGAGAGGCGGGACCGCCGCAGTGAGACCCGCATACAATGAGCAGTTCTTC CSVGRGGTAAVRPAYNEQFF
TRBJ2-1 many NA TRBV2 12 TGTGCCAGCCCGGGGGGCCCCAATGAGCAGTTCTTC CASPGGPNEQFF
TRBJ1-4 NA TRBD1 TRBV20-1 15 TGCGGTGCGAAGGACAGGGGGTCAACTAATGAAAAACTGTTTTTT CGAKDRGSTNEKLFF
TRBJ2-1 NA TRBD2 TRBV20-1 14 TGCAGTGCACCCCGGGACTACACCTACAATGAGCAGTTCTTC CSAPRDYTYNEQFF
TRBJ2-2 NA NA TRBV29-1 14 TGCAGCGTTGTAGGGAGTCCGAACACCGGGGAGCTGTTTTTT CSVVGSPNTGELFF
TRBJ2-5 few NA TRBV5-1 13 TGCGCCAGCAGCTTTGATAGCGGTGAGACCCAGTACTTC CASSFDSGETQYF
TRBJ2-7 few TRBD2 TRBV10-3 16 TGTGCCATCAGTGAACAGACTAGCGGAGGAACCTACGAGCAGTACTTC CAISEQTSGGTYEQYF